The 11 T cell receptor beta chains presented below share a single source sample, sequenced in a study of blood T cells in healthy people across ages. Alongside a J-beta primer mix, a sample-barcoded 5' primer served in a second PCR lasting about 7 to 12 cycles. TCRdb called the 5' RACE reads again in MiXCR, with one record for every CDR3 protein. This sample has under 1,000,000 distinct CDR3 sequences, with about half found just once. The sequenced sample was blood. These TCRs come from a man aged 80 or over in good health.

There are a few counts of this clonotype. The CDR3 protein is CASSLIRNGYTF. The CDR3 DNA reads as TGTGCCAGCAGTTTAATCAGGAATGGCTACACCTTC. This chain uses TRBV12-3 or TRBV12-4 with TRBJ1-2; D unresolved. The CDR3 has 12 amino acids. The V and J ends lost 2 bases and 6 bases respectively, with 7 bases between them.

The chain links TRBV5-1 to TRBJ2-7; no firm D call. CDR1 is SGHRS and CDR2 is YFSETQ in the germline V gene. V lost 4 bases and J lost 6, with 17 bases in between. The CDR3 runs 14 residues. The chain's CDR3 is CASSPGSLQSEQYF. The CDR3 DNA follows: TGCGCCAGCAGCCCCGGTTCGTTACAGTCCGAGCAGTACTTC.

This clonotype has ten or more counts. CDR3 sequence (DNA): TGTGCCAGCAGCCGGGACAGGGTCTCCTACGAGCAGTACTTC. Residues: CASSRDRVSYEQYF. The chain employs TRBV28 and TRBJ2-7; 9 positions match TRBD1. This CDR3 contains 14 residues. V lost 6 bases to trimming and J lost 0 bases; unmatched junction nucleotides: 3. Germline V lookup: CDR1 MDHEN, CDR2 SYDVKM.

The chain couples TRBV3-1 to TRBJ2-5; the D is unclear. V shed 0 bases and J shed 5 bases, with 7 bases lying between them. Per the germline V gene, CDR1 is LGHDT and CDR2 is YNNKEL (reference sequence). The CDR3 extends over 13 amino acids. The CDR3 DNA reads as TGTGCCAGCAGCCAAGACTGGTGGGAGACCCAGTACTTC. This sequence encodes CASSQDWWETQYF.

The rearrangement links TRBV24-1 to TRBJ2-7; D assignment may be TRBD1 or TRBD2 (5 bases each). This CDR3 has 17 amino acids. The germline CDR1 and CDR2 sequences are KGHDR and SFDVKD. With 0 bases removed from V and 7 bases from J, the gap between germline ends came to 21 bases. DNA for the CDR3: TGTGCCACCAGTGATTTGAAGGGTGGGGGTGGTAGGAATGAGCAGTACTTC. Its translation: CATSDLKGGGGRNEQYF.

The chain is built from TRBV7-9 and TRBJ1-6; no definite D call. With 6 bases removed from V and 8 bases from J, the gap between germline ends came to 26 bases. The germline CDR1 and CDR2 sequences are SEHNR and FQNEAQ (reference sequence). This CDR3 has 18 residues. Written as DNA, the CDR3 is TGTGCCAGCAGTAAATTCCGGGAGGGCCGAGTTATTTATTCACCCCTCCACTTT. Its protein is CASSKFREGRVIYSPLHF.

This clonotype appeared a few times. The chain joins TRBV5-1 to TRBJ2-1, with D perhaps TRBD1 (6 bases). Germline V lookup: CDR1 SGHRS, CDR2 YFSETQ. V was shortened by 2 bases and J by 8 bases, with 8 bases between the two germline ends. There are 12 residues in the CDR3. The CDR3 reads CASSLKGDEQFF. The CDR3 DNA reads TGCGCCAGCAGCTTAAAGGGGGATGAGCAGTTCTTC.

The chain recombines TRBV25-1 with TRBJ2-7; D unclear. The CDR3 consists of 15 residues. Germline V gene sequence: CDR1 MGHDK, CDR2 SYGVNS. With 1 base removed from V and 0 bases from J, the gap between germline ends came to 10 bases. In DNA form, the CDR3 reads TGTGCCAGCAGTGAATCCACAGTACGCTCCTACGAGCAGTACTTC. Its protein product is CASSESTVRSYEQYF.

The rearrangement joins TRBV4-2 to TRBJ2-4; 7 bases line up with TRBD1. The J segment lost 0 bases and the V segment lost 1 base, leaving 18 bases of the junction unmatched. The germline CDR1 and CDR2 sequences are LGHNA and YNFKEQ. This CDR3 has 21 residues. Written as DNA, the CDR3 is TGTGCCAGCAGCCAAGGAAAACCGGCCAGGGGGTTACTCCTAGCCAAAAACATTCAGTACTTC. Encoded protein: CASSQGKPARGLLLAKNIQYF.

The chain uses TRBV14 and TRBJ1-1; D possibly corresponds to TRBD1 (6 bases). Germline values: CDR1 SGHDN, CDR2 FVKESK. The CDR3 sequence is 15 residues long. The germline V and J ends were trimmed by 2 bases and 1 base, with 11 bases remaining between them. CDR3 region: CASSQPRGWNTEAFF. CDR3 bases: TGTGCCAGCAGCCAACCCAGGGGTTGGAACACTGAAGCTTTCTTT.

This clonotype was found once. This may come from a read error, since a much larger clone is one base off. The V call is TRBV12-3 or TRBV12-4, the J call TRBJ1-2; no clear D. Between the trimmed V and J ends, which lost 7 bases and 1 base, there was a span of 10 bases. This CDR3 has 13 residues. CDR3 residues: CASMPGYNYGYTF. The CDR3 DNA follows: TGTGCCAGCATGCCAGGATATAACTATGGCTACACCTTC.